Included here is one T cell receptor beta chain sequence, with context. Its cognate antigen is unknown. The sample belongs to a study of yellow fever vaccine responses in identical twins. General study points: In identical twins, vaccine T cell responses appeared partly shared and partly individual.

TCRdb reprocessed the RT-PCR reads with MiXCR, giving one entry per CDR3 protein. The sample shows about 16,000 distinct CDR3 sequences, 80% to 85% of them seen only once. Germline CDR1 reads SQVTM; CDR2 reads ANQGSEA. This CDR3 has 13 amino acids. Between the trimmed V and J ends, which lost 3 bases and 2 bases, there was a span of 11 bases. This clonotype was obtained from a woman younger than 35 who received the yellow fever vaccine. The chain has TRBV29-1 and TRBJ2-7; D perhaps matches TRBD2 (6 bases). The source material was T cells from blood (PBMCs), unsorted or a sorted subset (not recorded which), sampled before or after yellow fever vaccination (not recorded which). Here the CDR3 reads CSVEYQRAYEQYF. The CDR3 region has the DNA TGCAGCGTTGAGTATCAGCGGGCCTACGAGCAGTACTTC.